One TCR beta chain is described in this entry. Data came from immunoSEQ multiplex PCR; TCRdb stores just in-frame clones and leaves some out. The sample consists of about 250,000 clones, around 89% of them appearing once. This specimen belongs to a study of blood T cell repertoires in COVID-19. Study details: Sample material is recorded as cDNA or gDNA derived from T cells, B-cell-depleted T cells, or PBMCs.

Germline V lookup: CDR1 MDHEN, CDR2 SYDVKM. The J segment lost 7 bases and the V segment lost 6 bases, leaving 12 bases of the junction unmatched. The CDR3 has 16 amino acids. This TCR was recovered from a woman aged 18-29 years who had recovered from COVID-19. The chain uses TRBV28 and TRBJ1-4, with 9 bases aligning to TRBD1. The sequenced material came from PBMCs or T cells enriched from blood (not recorded which). The CDR3 nucleotides read TGTGCCAGCAGCGACGAGGAACGGGACAGGGCTGAAAAACTGTTTTTT. The encoded protein is CASSDEERDRAEKLFF. The whole variable domain, filled in from reference TRBV28 and TRBJ1-4, reads DVKVTQSSRYLVKRTGEKVFLECVQDMDHENMFWYRQDPGLGLRLIYFSYDVKMKEKGDIPEGYSVSREKKERFSLILESASTNQTSMYLCASSDEERDRAEKLFFGSGTQLSVL.